This TCR beta chain was sequenced for a study of CD8 T cells in ankylosing spondylitis. TCRdb recomputed calls from the 5' RACE reads with MiXCR, one row per CDR3 protein. The table includes approximately 30,000 distinct CDR3 sequences, 7.2% detected once. The CDR3 has 14 residues. Germline V gene sequence: CDR1 DFQATT, CDR2 SNEGSKA (reference sequence). Trimming removed 0 bases from V and 2 bases from J, with 11 bases in between. This clonotype was counted at least ten times. This sequence joins TRBV20-1 and TRBJ2-7, with D possibly called TRBD1 or TRBD2 (5 bases each). This TCR came from a male donor with ankylosing spondylitis or in good health (not recorded which). The sample was blood, either unsorted or a sorted T cell fraction (not recorded which). The CDR3 DNA follows: TGCAGTGCTAGAGATCAGTGGGACCCCTACGAGCAGTACTTC. Protein product: CSARDQWDPYEQYF.